The clone carrying this T cell receptor (beta chain) was detected only a few times. Germline V CDR1 and CDR2: SGHTA, FQGTGA. The CDR3 has 18 amino acids. V shed 4 bases and J 0 bases; nucleotides not matched to a gene: 7. This sample is part of a study of glioma-infiltrating T cells after dendritic cell vaccination. Assay used: immunoSEQ multiplex PCR; TCRdb lists only in-frame clones, some missing. The data contain fewer than 85,000 clones, under 90% of them seen just once; the ten biggest clones take up 7.9%. The TCR was taken from a human donor with glioblastoma. The chain links TRBV7-3 to TRBJ2-6, with TRBD1 matching over 9 bases. The sample was blood, taken before dendritic cell vaccination. This CDR3 reads CASSSGTGLPSGANVLTF. The CDR3 region has the DNA TGTGCCAGCAGCTCAGGGACAGGGCTCCCCTCTGGGGCCAACGTCCTGACTTTC. The full variable domain, rest sourced from reference TRBV7-3 and TRBJ2-6, is GAGVSQTPSNKVTEKGKYVELRCDPISGHTALYWYRQSLGQGPEFLIYFQGTGAADDSGLPNDRFFAVRPEGSVSTLKIQRTERGDSAVYLCASSSGTGLPSGANVLTFGAGSRLTVL.